This passage covers 7 T cell receptor beta chains from one sample sequenced in a study of regulatory T cells in long-lasting Graves disease. Sample time point: persistent/refractory GD, antithyroid drugs over 5 years with positive TRAb. PBMC RNA was the source of the TCR library. Arm-PCR with iRepertoire HTBI primers amplified the CDR3 regions for these TCR beta libraries. One entry per CDR3 protein, called by TCRdb with MiXCR from the multiplex PCR reads. The sample gives roughly 500,000 distinct CDR3 sequences, under 25% of which show up once; roughly 7% is in the top ten. Sample: peripheral blood mononuclear cells (PBMCs), taken when the disease was refractory, from a patient treated with antithyroid drugs. The receptors originated from a female donor with Graves disease.

The table lists this clonotype with many counts. V gene TRBV7-8 combines with J gene TRBJ2-7; TRBD1 matches at 10 bases. The CDR3 runs to 17 residues. The germline V gene has CDR1 SGHVS and CDR2 FQNEAQ. The junction had 11 bases not matched to a gene; V was cut back by 4 bases and J by 2 bases. The CDR3 loop reads CASSSGTGVSVAYEQYF. The CDR3 nucleotides read TGTGCCAGCAGCTCTGGGACAGGGGTTTCGGTGGCCTACGAGCAGTACTTC. Using reference TRBV7-8 and TRBJ2-7 for the parts outside the CDR3, the full variable domain is GAGVSQSPRYKVAKRGQDVALRCDPISGHVSLFWYQQALGQGPEFLTYFQNEAQLDKSGLPSDRFFAERPEGSVSTLKIQRTQQEDSAVYLCASSSGTGVSVAYEQYFGPGTRLTVT.

The genes are TRBV13 and TRBJ1-3, with D unresolved. V was clipped by 5 bases and J by 8 bases, with 10 bases between them. The CDR3 is 12 residues long. The germline V gene encodes CDR1 PRHDT and CDR2 FYEKMQ (reference sequence). CDR3 coding DNA: TGTGCCAGCAGCACGCAAAGGGACACCATATATTTT. It encodes CASSTQRDTIYF.

This clonotype was detected ten times or more. The chain has TRBV28 and TRBJ2-7, with D perhaps TRBD1 or TRBD2 (5 bases each). Trimming removed 5 bases at V and 1 base at J, with 12 bases between. The CDR3 totals 14 residues. CDR1 MDHEN and CDR2 SYDVKM come from the germline V gene. The CDR3 DNA sequence: TGTGCCAGCAGTGGCCGGGACCCTTCCTACGAGCAGTACTTC. Protein product: CASSGRDPSYEQYF.

V and J are TRBV30 and TRBJ1-1; D is unresolved. The V end lost 0 bases, the J end lost 5 bases, and 10 bases lay between the germline ends. The CDR3 runs 13 residues. In germline, CDR1 is GTSNPN, CDR2 SVGIG (reference sequence). CDR3 nucleotide sequence: TGTGCCTGGAGTGTCGTTAGGCGGACTGAAGCTTTCTTT. Translating it yields CAWSVVRRTEAFF.

This clonotype was seen many times. CDR3 coding DNA: TGTGCCAGCAGTTTAGGAAGAGGACACATGAACACTGAAGCTTTCTTT. It codes for CASSLGRGHMNTEAFF. The V gene is TRBV12-3 or TRBV12-4, the J gene TRBJ1-1, with D perhaps matching TRBD1 (5 bases). The CDR3 contains 16 residues. V lost 1 base, J lost 0 bases, and 12 bases lay in between.

This chain links TRBV5-5 with TRBJ1-2; D gene uncertain. V dropped 4 bases and J dropped 4 bases, with 20 bases sitting between them. The CDR3 sequence is 16 residues long. Germline V gene lookup returns CDR1 SGHKS and CDR2 YYEKEE (reference sequence). The CDR3 DNA follows: TGTGCCAGCAGCCGGGCCCCCCTTCCCGGCTCCTATGGCTACACCTTC. Amino acid sequence: CASSRAPLPGSYGYTF.

The gene calls are TRBV7-8 and TRBJ1-3; D is unresolved. The CDR3 consists of 12 residues. Germline V gives CDR1 SGHVS, CDR2 FQNEAQ. Trimming removed 3 bases at V and 7 bases at J, with 7 bases between. CDR3 bases: TGTGCCAGCAGCTTGCTTACTAACACCATATATTTT. Encoded protein: CASSLLTNTIYF.